This T cell receptor beta chain was observed in a study of blood T cell repertoires in COVID-19. Study at large: Some COVID-19 samples were acute and others convalescent; all came from the United States, Italy and Spain. PBMCs, B-cell-depleted T cells, or T cells were the source of the cDNA or gDNA that made up the material.

Participants came from fewer than 25 US areas, aged roughly 18 to 100 years. The CDR3 is 18 amino acids. Germline V gene data show CDR1 as LGHNT and CDR2 as FRNRAP. V shed 6 bases, J shed 3 bases, and the junction held 14 bases outside the gene matches. Per the authors' pipeline: Estimation of nucleated cell counts relied on the amplification of reference gene primers. Some clones are missing from TCRdb's copy, which holds only in-frame ones; the method was immunoSEQ multiplex PCR. V, J and clone size were drawn from that table, and D and trimming were deduced from the DNA. The sample lists 370,000 or so clones, more than 70% occurring once.

Sequenced sample: PBMCs or T cells enriched from blood (not recorded which). The clonotype originates from a man aged 30-40 years who had recovered from COVID-19. The genes are TRBV12-5 and TRBJ1-5, with TRBD1 identical over 10 bases. DNA of the CDR3: TGTGCTAGTGGCCCTAGCCCCTCGGGACAGGGGCACAATCAGCCCCAGCATTTT. Translation: CASGPSPSGQGHNQPQHF.